In this sample, the clone carrying this T cell receptor beta chain turned up a few times. The data originate from a study of blood T cell repertoires in COVID-19. Profiling relied on immunoSEQ multiplex PCR, and the TCRdb table lists in-frame clones only, not all of them. The sample yields around 100,000 clones, around four fifths seen once. The germline V and J ends were trimmed by 6 bases and 10 bases, with 9 bases remaining between them. This CDR3 is 12 amino acids long. Germline CDR1 is KGHDR and CDR2 is SFDVKD. The source is a man between 45 and 60 years old with active or convalescent COVID-19. V gene TRBV24-1 combines with J gene TRBJ1-6; no firm D call. Sequenced sample: peripheral blood. The CDR3 DNA reads TGTGCCACCAGTCAGGAGGACTCACCCCTCCACTTT. Protein product: CATSQEDSPLHF.